The clone carrying this T cell receptor beta chain came up many times. Time point given: sample taken at primary tumor resection. Donors were roughly 70 untreated early-stage non-small cell lung cancer patients. Frozen PBMC, nontumor lung or tumor provided whole RNA, which was sequenced unsorted. The trim removed 7 bases at V and 3 bases at J, leaving 10 bases unmatched. CDR3 length: 15 residues. Germline CDR1 SGHRS, CDR2 YFSETQ. This sample was included in a study of spatial heterogeneity in lung cancer. The wider study: The library had UMIs, and each TCR and UMI pair averaged more than ten raw reads.

TCR cDNA molecules each carried a unique molecular identifier. MiXCR, run by TCRdb on the 5' RACE reads, gives a single entry per CDR3 protein. Among over 50,000 distinct CDR3 sequences, about 6.3% were seen once, and the ten largest hold roughly 15%. The receptor was isolated from a female donor with early-stage non-small cell lung cancer. This sample comprised PBMCs, obtained at surgery. The chain recombines TRBV5-1 with TRBJ2-3; 8 bases match TRBD1. The CDR3 sequence: CASCLVDRVTDTQYF. The CDR3 DNA is TGCGCCAGCTGTCTTGTGGACAGGGTTACAGATACGCAGTATTTT.